Below, one TCR beta chain is given with its context. This sample was taken from a study of shared clonotypes between healthy human individuals. Sequenced by immunoSEQ multiplex PCR; TCRdb stores in-frame clones only, minus some. The data contain about 600,000 clones, 95% to 98% of them singletons. The CDR3 is 16 amino acids. Germline assignment: CDR1 SGHAT and CDR2 FQNNGV. V lost 4 bases and J lost 6, with 19 bases in between. Terminally differentiated effector memory CD45RA+ cells were excluded by CCR7 positive selection of CD45RO-negative cells. This sequence originates from a man aged 25 to 40 in good health. This sequence joins TRBV11-2 and TRBJ2-1, with D maybe TRBD1 (6 bases). Sequenced: naive CD8+ T cells sorted from blood. This chain's CDR3 is CASSSGTQGPGNEQFF. The CDR3 nucleotides read TGTGCCAGCAGCTCAGGAACGCAGGGGCCGGGCAATGAGCAGTTCTTC.